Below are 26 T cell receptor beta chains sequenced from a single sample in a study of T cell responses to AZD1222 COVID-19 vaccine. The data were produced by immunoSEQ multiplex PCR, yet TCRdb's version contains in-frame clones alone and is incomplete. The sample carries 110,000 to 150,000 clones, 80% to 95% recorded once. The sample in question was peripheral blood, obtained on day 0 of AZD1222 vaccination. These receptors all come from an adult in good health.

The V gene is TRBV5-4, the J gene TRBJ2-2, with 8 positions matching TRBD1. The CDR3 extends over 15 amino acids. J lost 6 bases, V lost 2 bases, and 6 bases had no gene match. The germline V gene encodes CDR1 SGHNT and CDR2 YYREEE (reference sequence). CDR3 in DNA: TGTGCCAGCAGCTTAACACAGGGGGTGGCCGGGGAGCTGTTTTTT. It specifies CASSLTQGVAGELFF.

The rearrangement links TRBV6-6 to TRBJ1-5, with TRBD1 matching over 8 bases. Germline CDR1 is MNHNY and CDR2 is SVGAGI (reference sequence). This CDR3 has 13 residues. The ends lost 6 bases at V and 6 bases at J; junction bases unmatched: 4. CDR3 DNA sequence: TGTGCCAGCAGCCCCGGACAGGGTCAGCCCCAGCATTTT. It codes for CASSPGQGQPQHF.

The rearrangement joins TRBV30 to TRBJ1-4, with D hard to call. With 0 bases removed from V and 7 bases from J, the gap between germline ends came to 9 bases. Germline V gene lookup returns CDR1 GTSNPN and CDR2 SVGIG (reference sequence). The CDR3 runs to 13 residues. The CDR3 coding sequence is TGTGCCTGGAGTGTAATCCCCATTGAAAAACTGTTTTTT. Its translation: CAWSVIPIEKLFF. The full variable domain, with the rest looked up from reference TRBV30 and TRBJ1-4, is SQTIHQWPATLVQPVGSPLSLECTVEGTSNPNLYWYRQAAGRGLQLLFYSVGIGQISSEVPQNLSASRPQDRQFILSSKKLLLSDSGFYLCAWSVIPIEKLFFGSGTQLSVL.

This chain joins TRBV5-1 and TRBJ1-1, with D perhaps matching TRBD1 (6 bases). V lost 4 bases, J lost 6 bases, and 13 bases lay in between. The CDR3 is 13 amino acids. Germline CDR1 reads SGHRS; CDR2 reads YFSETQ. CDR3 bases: TGCGCCAGCAGCCAAATGAGGGGGGCTGAAGCTTTCTTT. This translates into CASSQMRGAEAFF.

Here the CDR3 reads CASSLFRNEQFF. CDR3 sequence (DNA): TGTGCCAGCAGTTTATTCAGGAATGAGCAGTTCTTC. V and J are TRBV12-3 or TRBV12-4 and TRBJ2-1, with D uncertain. This CDR3 has 12 residues. Trimming removed 2 bases at V and 7 bases at J, with 6 bases between.

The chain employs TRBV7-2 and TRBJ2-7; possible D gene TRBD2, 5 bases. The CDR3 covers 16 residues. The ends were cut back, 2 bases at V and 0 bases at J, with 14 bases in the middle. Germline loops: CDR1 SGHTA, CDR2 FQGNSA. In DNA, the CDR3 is TGTGCCAGCAGCTTACGGCTAGCACTGAGCTCCTACGAGCAGTACTTC. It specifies CASSLRLALSSYEQYF.

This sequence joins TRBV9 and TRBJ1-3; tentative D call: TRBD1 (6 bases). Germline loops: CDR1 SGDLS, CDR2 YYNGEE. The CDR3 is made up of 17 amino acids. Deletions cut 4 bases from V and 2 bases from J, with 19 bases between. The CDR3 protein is CASSNPTRGLPGNTIYF. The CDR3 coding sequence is TGTGCCAGCAGCAACCCAACCCGGGGGCTCCCTGGAAACACCATATATTTT.

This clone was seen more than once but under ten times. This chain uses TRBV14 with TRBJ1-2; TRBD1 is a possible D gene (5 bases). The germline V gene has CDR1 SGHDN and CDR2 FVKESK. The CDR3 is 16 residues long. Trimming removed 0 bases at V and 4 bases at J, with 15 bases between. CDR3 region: CASSQDNRGGGYGYTF. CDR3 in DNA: TGTGCCAGCAGCCAAGATAATAGGGGAGGAGGCTATGGCTACACCTTC.

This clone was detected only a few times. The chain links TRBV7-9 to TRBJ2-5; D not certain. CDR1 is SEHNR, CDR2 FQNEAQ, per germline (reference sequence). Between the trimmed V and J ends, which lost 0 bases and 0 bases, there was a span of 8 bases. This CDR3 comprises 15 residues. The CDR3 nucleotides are TGTGCCAGCAGCTTAGCTAGTCAGTACCAAGAGACCCAGTACTTC. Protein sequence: CASSLASQYQETQYF.

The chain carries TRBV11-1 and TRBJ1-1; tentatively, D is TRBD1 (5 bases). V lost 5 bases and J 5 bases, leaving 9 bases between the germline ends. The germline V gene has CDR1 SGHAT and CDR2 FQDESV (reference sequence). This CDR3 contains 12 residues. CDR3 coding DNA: TGTGCCAGCAGCGCCGACAGAACTGAAGCTTTCTTT. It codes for CASSADRTEAFF. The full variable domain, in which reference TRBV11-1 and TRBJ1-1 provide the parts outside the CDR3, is EAEVAQSPRYKITEKSQAVAFWCDPISGHATLYWYRQILGQGPELLVQFQDESVVDDSQLPKDRFSAERLKGVDSTLKIQPAELGDSAMYLCASSADRTEAFFGQGTRLTVV.

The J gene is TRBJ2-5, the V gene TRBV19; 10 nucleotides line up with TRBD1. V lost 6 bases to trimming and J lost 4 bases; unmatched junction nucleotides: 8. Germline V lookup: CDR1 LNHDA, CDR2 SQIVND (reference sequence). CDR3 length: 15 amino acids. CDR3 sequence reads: CASSPGTGAIETQYF. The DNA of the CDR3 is TGTGCCAGTAGCCCCGGGACAGGGGCGATAGAGACCCAGTACTTC.

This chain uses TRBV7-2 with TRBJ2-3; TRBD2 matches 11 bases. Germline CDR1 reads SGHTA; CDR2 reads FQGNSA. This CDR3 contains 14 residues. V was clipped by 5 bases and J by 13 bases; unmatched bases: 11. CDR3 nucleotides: TGTGCCAGCAGCGGGGTGGTAGCGGGAGGGCAGGAGTATTTT. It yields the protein CASSGVVAGGQEYF.

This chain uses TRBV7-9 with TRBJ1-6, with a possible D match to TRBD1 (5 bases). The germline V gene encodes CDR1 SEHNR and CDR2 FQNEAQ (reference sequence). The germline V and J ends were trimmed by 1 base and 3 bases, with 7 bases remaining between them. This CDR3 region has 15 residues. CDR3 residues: CASSLEGNYNSPLHF. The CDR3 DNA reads TGTGCCAGCAGCTTAGAGGGGAACTATAATTCACCCCTCCACTTT.

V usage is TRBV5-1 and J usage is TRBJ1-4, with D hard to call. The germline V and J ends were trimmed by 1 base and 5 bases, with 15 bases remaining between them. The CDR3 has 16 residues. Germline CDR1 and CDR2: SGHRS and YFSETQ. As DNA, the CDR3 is TGCGCCAGCAGCTTGAGCTCCTCAACCGCCAATGAAAAACTGTTTTTT. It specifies CASSLSSSTANEKLFF.

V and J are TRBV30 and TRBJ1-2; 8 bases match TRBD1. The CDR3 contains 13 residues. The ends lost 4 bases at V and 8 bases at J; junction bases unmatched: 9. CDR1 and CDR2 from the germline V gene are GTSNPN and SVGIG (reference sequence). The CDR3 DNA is TGTGCCTGGACACTACAGGGGGTTCAGGGCTACACCTTC. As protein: CAWTLQGVQGYTF.

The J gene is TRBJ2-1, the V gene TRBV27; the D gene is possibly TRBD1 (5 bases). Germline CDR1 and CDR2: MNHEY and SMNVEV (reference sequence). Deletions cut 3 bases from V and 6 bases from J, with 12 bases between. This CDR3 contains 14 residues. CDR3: CASSFRRAGNEQFF. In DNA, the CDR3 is TGTGCCAGCAGTTTTCGCAGGGCAGGCAATGAGCAGTTCTTC.

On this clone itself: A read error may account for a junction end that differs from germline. CDR3 sequence reads: CASSLDAGEDTQYF. For the CDR3, the DNA is TGTGCCAGCAGCCTAGACGCAGGGGAGGATACGCAGTATTTT. The chain recombines TRBV11-3 with TRBJ2-3, with TRBD1 as a possible D gene (6 bases). Germline lookup yields CDR1 SGHNT and CDR2 YENEEA. The CDR3 extends over 14 amino acids.

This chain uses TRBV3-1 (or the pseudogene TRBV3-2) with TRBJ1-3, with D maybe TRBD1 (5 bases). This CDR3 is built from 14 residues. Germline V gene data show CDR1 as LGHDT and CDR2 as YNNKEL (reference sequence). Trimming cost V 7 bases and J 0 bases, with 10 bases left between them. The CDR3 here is CASTRGSSGNTIYF. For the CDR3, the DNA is TGTGCCAGCACCCGGGGGAGCTCTGGAAACACCATATATTTT.

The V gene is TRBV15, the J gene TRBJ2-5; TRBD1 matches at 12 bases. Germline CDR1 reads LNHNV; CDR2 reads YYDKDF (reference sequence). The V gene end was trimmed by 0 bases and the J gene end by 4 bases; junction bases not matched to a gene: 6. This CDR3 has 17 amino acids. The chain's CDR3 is CATSRDTGTGGGETQYF. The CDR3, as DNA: TGTGCCACCAGCAGAGATACCGGGACAGGGGGCGGAGAGACCCAGTACTTC.

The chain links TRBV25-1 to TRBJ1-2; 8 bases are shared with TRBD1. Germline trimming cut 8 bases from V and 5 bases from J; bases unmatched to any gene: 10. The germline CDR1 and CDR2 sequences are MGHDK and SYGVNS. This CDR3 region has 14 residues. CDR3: CASLQSGTGYGYTF. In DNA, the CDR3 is TGTGCCAGCTTGCAGTCCGGGACAGGTTATGGCTACACCTTC.

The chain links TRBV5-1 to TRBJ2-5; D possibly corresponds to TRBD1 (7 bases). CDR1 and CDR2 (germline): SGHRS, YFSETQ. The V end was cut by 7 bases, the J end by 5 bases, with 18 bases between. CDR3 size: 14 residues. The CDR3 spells CASLPTGAGETQYF. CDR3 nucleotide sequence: TGCGCCAGCCTACCTACAGGGGCGGGGGAGACCCAGTACTTC.

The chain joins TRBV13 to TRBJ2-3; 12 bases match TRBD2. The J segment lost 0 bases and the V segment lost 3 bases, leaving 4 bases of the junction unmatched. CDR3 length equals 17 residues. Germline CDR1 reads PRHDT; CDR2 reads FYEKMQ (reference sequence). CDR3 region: CASSFGLAGSSTDTQYF. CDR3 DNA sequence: TGTGCCAGCAGCTTTGGACTAGCGGGGTCTAGCACAGATACGCAGTATTTT.

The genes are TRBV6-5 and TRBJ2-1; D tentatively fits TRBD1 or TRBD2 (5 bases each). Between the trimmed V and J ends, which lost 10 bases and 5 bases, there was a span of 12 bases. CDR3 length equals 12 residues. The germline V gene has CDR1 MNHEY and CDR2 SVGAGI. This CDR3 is CATTRGDNEQFF. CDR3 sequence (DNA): TGTGCCACCACGAGAGGGGACAATGAGCAGTTCTTC.

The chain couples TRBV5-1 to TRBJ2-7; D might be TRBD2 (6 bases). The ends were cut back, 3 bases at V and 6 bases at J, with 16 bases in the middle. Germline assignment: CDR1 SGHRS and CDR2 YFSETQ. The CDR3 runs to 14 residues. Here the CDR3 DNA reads TGCGCCAGCAGCTCCCGGGACTGGGCCCTCGAGCAGTACTTC. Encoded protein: CASSSRDWALEQYF. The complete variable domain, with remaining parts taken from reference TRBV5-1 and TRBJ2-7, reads KAGVTQTPRYLIKTRGQQVTLSCSPISGHRSVSWYQQTPGQGLQFLFEYFSETQRNKGNFPGRFSGRQFSNSRSEMNVSTLELGDSALYLCASSSRDWALEQYFGPGTRLTVT.

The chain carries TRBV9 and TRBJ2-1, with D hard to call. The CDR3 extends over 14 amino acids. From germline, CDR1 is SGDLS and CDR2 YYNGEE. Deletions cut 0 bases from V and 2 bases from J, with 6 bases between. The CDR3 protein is CASSVGIAYNEQFF. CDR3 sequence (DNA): TGTGCCAGCAGCGTAGGTATAGCCTACAATGAGCAGTTCTTC.

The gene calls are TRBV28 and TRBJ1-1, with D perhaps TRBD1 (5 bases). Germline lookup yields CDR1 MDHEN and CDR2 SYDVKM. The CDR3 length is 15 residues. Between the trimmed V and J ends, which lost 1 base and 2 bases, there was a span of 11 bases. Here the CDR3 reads CASSLYGQGNTEAFF. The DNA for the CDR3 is TGTGCCAGCAGTTTATACGGGCAGGGCAACACTGAAGCTTTCTTT.